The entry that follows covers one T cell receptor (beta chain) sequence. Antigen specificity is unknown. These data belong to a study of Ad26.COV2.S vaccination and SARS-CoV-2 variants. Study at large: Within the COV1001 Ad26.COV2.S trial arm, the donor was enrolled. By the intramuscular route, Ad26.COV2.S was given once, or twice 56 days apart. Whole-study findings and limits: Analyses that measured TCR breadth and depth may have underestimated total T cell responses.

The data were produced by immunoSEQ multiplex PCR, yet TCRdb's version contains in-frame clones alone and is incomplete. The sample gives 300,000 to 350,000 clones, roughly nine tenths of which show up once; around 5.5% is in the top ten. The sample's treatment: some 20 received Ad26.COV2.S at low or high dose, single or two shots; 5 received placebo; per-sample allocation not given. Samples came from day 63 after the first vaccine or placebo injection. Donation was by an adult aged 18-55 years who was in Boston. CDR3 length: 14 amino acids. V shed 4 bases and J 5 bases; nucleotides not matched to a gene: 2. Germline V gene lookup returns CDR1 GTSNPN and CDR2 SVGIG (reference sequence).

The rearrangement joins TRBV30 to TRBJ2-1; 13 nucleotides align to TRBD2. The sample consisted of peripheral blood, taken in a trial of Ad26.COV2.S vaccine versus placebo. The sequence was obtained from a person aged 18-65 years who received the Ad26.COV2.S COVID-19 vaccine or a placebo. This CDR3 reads CAWTGLAGDNEQFF. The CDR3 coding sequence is TGTGCCTGGACAGGACTAGCGGGGGACAATGAGCAGTTCTTC.